Listed here are 20 T cell receptor beta chains from one sample, sequenced in a study of early T cells in non-severe SARS-CoV-2 infection. TCRdb reanalysed the 5' RACE reads using MiXCR and keeps one entry per CDR3 protein. The data contain 45,000 to 70,000 distinct CDR3 sequences, about 7.7% of them singletons. This specimen was whole blood, taken at baseline. All receptors derive from an adult who was a healthcare worker with PCR-confirmed SARS-CoV-2 infection or an uninfected control (not recorded which).

There are many counts of this clonotype. V gene TRBV7-8 combines with J gene TRBJ2-7; 8 nucleotides align to TRBD2. Germline V gene lookup returns CDR1 SGHVS and CDR2 FQNEAQ. J gave up 0 bases and V 5 bases, and 6 bases lay outside the gene matches. The CDR3 extends over 15 amino acids. CDR3 loop: CASSRSGGSSYEQYF. In DNA, the CDR3 is TGTGCCAGCAGCCGAAGCGGGGGTAGCTCCTACGAGCAGTACTTC. Using reference TRBV7-8 and TRBJ2-7 for the parts outside the CDR3, the full variable domain is GAGVSQSPRYKVAKRGQDVALRCDPISGHVSLFWYQQALGQGPEFLTYFQNEAQLDKSGLPSDRFFAERPEGSVSTLKIQRTQQEDSAVYLCASSRSGGSSYEQYFGPGTRLTVT.

This clonotype was counted at least ten times. V is TRBV5-1 and J is TRBJ2-7; 9 nucleotides line up with TRBD2. This CDR3 spans 19 amino acids. CDR1 is SGHRS and CDR2 is YFSETQ in the germline V gene. Trimming took 4 bases from V and 6 from J; bases not matched to a gene: 23. The CDR3 nucleotides are TGCGCCAGCAGCGAACGGTCGATTAGCGGGAGCTCTAGCCCTACCGAGCAGTACTTC. This codes for CASSERSISGSSSPTEQYF.

The chain links TRBV5-1 to TRBJ2-3; TRBD1 might be the D (6 bases). Trimming cost V 0 bases and J 2 bases, with 10 bases left between them. Germline lookup yields CDR1 SGHRS and CDR2 YFSETQ. The CDR3 totals 15 residues. CDR3 sequence reads: CASSLGRGYTDTQYF. For the CDR3, the DNA is TGCGCCAGCAGCTTGGGCAGGGGATACACAGATACGCAGTATTTT.

A remark on this clonotype: Compared with germline, one end of the junction differs, possibly owing to a read error. The chain couples TRBV7-3 to TRBJ2-5; D is unclear. Germline loops: CDR1 SGHTA, CDR2 FQGTGA. The CDR3 runs 13 residues. The CDR3 DNA reads TGTGCCAGCAGCTTAATGGGTGGAGAGACCCAGTGCTTC. Amino acid sequence: CASSLMGGETQCF.

This clonotype turned up a few times. V and J are TRBV3-1 and TRBJ1-2, with D hard to call. Germline V CDR1 and CDR2: LGHDT, YNNKEL (reference sequence). The CDR3 is 14 amino acids. V shed 3 bases and J shed 6 bases, with 14 bases lying between them. DNA for the CDR3: TGTGCCAGCAGCCACAGTGCGGGCGGTGATGGCTACACCTTC. Its protein product is CASSHSAGGDGYTF.

A few counts support this clonotype. The chain couples TRBV3-1 to TRBJ2-1, with D hard to call. Looked up from germline, CDR1 is LGHDT and CDR2 is YNNKEL (reference sequence). This CDR3 region has 13 residues. Trimming stripped 4 bases from V and 6 bases from J, with 10 bases between. The CDR3 sequence: CASSPSLGNEQFF. The CDR3 DNA reads as TGTGCCAGCAGCCCAAGTTTGGGCAATGAGCAGTTCTTC.

This clonotype appeared many times. This sequence joins TRBV13 and TRBJ2-7; 12 nucleotides line up with TRBD1. This CDR3 has 19 amino acids. V trimming: 5 bases; J trimming: 7 bases; junction bases outside the gene matches: 21. Germline V gives CDR1 PRHDT, CDR2 FYEKMQ (reference sequence). CDR3 coding DNA: TGTGCCAGCAGCCGCGCCCGAGATCAGGGACAGGGGGCCATGGGAGAGCAGTACTTC. Translated: CASSRARDQGQGAMGEQYF.

V and J are TRBV28 and TRBJ1-2; a possible D gene is TRBD1 (6 bases). Trimming removed 6 bases at V and 3 bases at J, with 8 bases between. The CDR3 loop spans 12 amino acids. Germline CDR1 is MDHEN and CDR2 is SYDVKM. The CDR3 region has the DNA TGTGCCAGCAGCACAGGGTACTATGGCTACACCTTC. Translation gives CASSTGYYGYTF.

This clonotype showed up many times. The V and J genes are TRBV7-6 and TRBJ2-2, with 11 nucleotides matching TRBD2. CDR1 is SGHVS and CDR2 is FNYEAQ in the germline V gene. The CDR3 covers 16 residues. J was trimmed by 6 bases and V by 3 bases; bases with no gene match: 6. The CDR3 sequence: CASSFSLAGGSGELFF. The CDR3 DNA sequence: TGTGCCAGCAGCTTTTCCCTAGCGGGAGGATCCGGGGAGCTGTTTTTT.

In this sample, this clonotype turned up a few times. The chain is built from TRBV29-1 and TRBJ2-7, with TRBD2 identical over 13 bases. J was trimmed by 5 bases and V by 4 bases; bases with no gene match: 5. The CDR3 is 14 amino acids. Germline CDR1 reads SQVTM; CDR2 reads ANQGSEA. Here the CDR3 DNA reads TGCAGCGTTGGGACTAGCGGGAGCCACCACGAGCAGTACTTC. Its translation: CSVGTSGSHHEQYF.

This clonotype was detected many times. The genes are TRBV20-1 and TRBJ2-1; D not resolved. The germline CDR1 and CDR2 sequences are DFQATT and SNEGSKA (reference sequence). The CDR3 runs 15 residues. With 4 bases removed from V and 0 bases from J, the gap between germline ends came to 13 bases. The DNA of the CDR3 is TGCAGTGCTATGCCCGCTCCCATCTCCTACAATGAGCAGTTCTTC. Its translation is CSAMPAPISYNEQFF.

This clonotype was counted at least ten times. The chain carries TRBV2 and TRBJ2-1, with a tentative D call TRBD1 (5 bases). Trimming took 4 bases from V and 7 from J, leaving 14 bases between them. This CDR3 region has 14 residues. The germline CDR1 and CDR2 sequences are SNHLY and FYNNEI. This CDR3 reads CASSGGRQINEQFF. Here the CDR3 DNA reads TGTGCCAGCAGTGGGGGTCGACAGATAAATGAGCAGTTCTTC. Filled out from reference TRBV2 and TRBJ2-1, the complete variable domain reads EPEVTQTPSHQVTQMGQEVILRCVPISNHLYFYWYRQILGQKVEFLVSFYNNEISEKSEIFDDQFSVERPDGSNFTLKIRSTKLEDSAMYFCASSGGRQINEQFFGPGTRLTVL.

This clonotype occurred many times. The chain employs TRBV7-3 and TRBJ1-5, with D unclear. This CDR3 has 14 amino acids. Between the trimmed V and J ends, which lost 5 bases and 1 base, there was a span of 9 bases. Germline assignment: CDR1 SGHTA and CDR2 FQGTGA. CDR3 nucleotide sequence: TGTGCCAGCAGCCCGGCCGGCAGCAATCAGCCCCAGCATTTT. It translates to CASSPAGSNQPQHF.

The chain couples TRBV28 to TRBJ1-1, with D hard to call. Germline values: CDR1 MDHEN, CDR2 SYDVKM. V lost 7 bases, J lost 3 bases, and 18 bases lay in between. This CDR3 spans 15 amino acids. The CDR3 protein is CASTNNGVPDTEAFF. The CDR3 DNA reads TGTGCCAGCACCAATAACGGGGTGCCTGACACTGAAGCTTTCTTT.

The chain recombines TRBV9 with TRBJ2-7, with D tentatively TRBD2 (5 bases). This CDR3 comprises 15 residues. In germline, CDR1 is SGDLS, CDR2 YYNGEE. V dropped 4 bases and J dropped 3 bases, with 17 bases sitting between them. As DNA, the CDR3 is TGTGCCAGCAGCCCCACCGGGGTTCCGTTCTACGAGCAGTACTTC. It encodes CASSPTGVPFYEQYF.

The chain uses TRBV10-3 and TRBJ2-6; 7 nucleotides align to TRBD1. The V gene's germline CDR1 is ENHRY and CDR2 SYGVKD. The J segment lost 0 bases and the V segment lost 6 bases, leaving 11 bases of the junction unmatched. This CDR3 is built from 18 residues. The CDR3 DNA is TGTGCCATCAGGCCTAGGACAGGTGCCAACTCTGGGGCCAACGTCCTGACTTTC. Translated: CAIRPRTGANSGANVLTF.

This clonotype was picked up a small number of times. The chain carries TRBV6-5 and TRBJ2-6; tentatively, D is TRBD1 (6 bases). The CDR3 is made up of 17 amino acids. Germline lookup yields CDR1 MNHEY and CDR2 SVGAGI. Trimming left V 5 bases short and J 0 bases short, with 14 bases between. Written as DNA, the CDR3 is TGTGCCAGCAGTAACCTACAGGGCAGCTCTGGGGCCAACGTCCTGACTTTC. Translation gives CASSNLQGSSGANVLTF.

V and J are TRBV4-2 and TRBJ2-7, with a tentative D call TRBD1 (6 bases). CDR3 length: 15 residues. The V gene lost 4 bases and the J gene lost 6 bases, with 19 bases spanning the gap. CDR1 is LGHNA, CDR2 YNFKEQ, per germline. The CDR3 sequence is CASSPRQALGGEQYF. The DNA of the CDR3 is TGTGCCAGCAGCCCTCGGCAGGCCTTAGGGGGCGAGCAGTACTTC.

The V call is TRBV6-2 or TRBV6-3, the J call TRBJ1-4; D gene unclear. The CDR3 has 14 residues. Trimming removed 2 bases from V and 8 bases from J, with 12 bases in between. Germline CDR1 MNHEY, CDR2 SVGEGT. As DNA, the CDR3 is TGTGCCAGCAGTTACCGGGCCTACGGGGAAAAACTGTTTTTT. Translated, it gives CASSYRAYGEKLFF.

This clonotype was found many times. This sequence joins TRBV4-3 and TRBJ2-7; D is tentatively TRBD1 or TRBD2 (5 bases each). The V gene's germline CDR1 is LGHNA and CDR2 YSLEER. Trimming stripped 0 bases from V and 4 bases from J, with 19 bases between. The CDR3 is 17 residues long. In nucleotides, the CDR3 is TGCGCCAGCAGCCAAGAGGCCCGGGGCCGATCGTGGTACGAGCAGTACTTC. Its protein product is CASSQEARGRSWYEQYF.